These 27 T cell receptor beta chains were all obtained from the same sample, sequenced in a study of identical twins. TCRdb redid the calling of the 5' RACE reads with MiXCR, one entry per CDR3 protein. Found here are roughly 290,000 distinct CDR3 sequences, under 9% of them singletons; the top ten hold roughly 2.1%. These data were also reused for a study on yellow fever vaccine responses in identical twins.

The specimen was memory (CD45RO+) T cells sorted from blood. The receptor set was obtained from a woman between 18 and 29 years old in good health.

The sample holds a few counts of this clonotype. The chain carries TRBV11-1 and TRBJ2-1, with D possibly TRBD2 on 6 matching bases. Trimming took 8 bases from V and 3 from J, leaving 26 bases between them. There are 18 residues in the CDR3. The germline V gene has CDR1 SGHAT and CDR2 FQDESV (reference sequence). The CDR3 sequence is CASRISGVSSGIYNEQFF. In nucleotides, the CDR3 is TGTGCCAGCCGCATATCCGGAGTTAGTAGCGGCATCTACAATGAGCAGTTCTTC.

CDR3 protein: CASSPRDYNYNEQFF. CDR3 DNA: TGTGCCAGCAGCCCCCGGGACTATAACTACAATGAGCAGTTCTTC. The chain has TRBV7-8 and TRBJ2-1, with 7 bases fitting TRBD2. Germline loops: CDR1 SGHVS, CDR2 FQNEAQ. The CDR3 is 15 residues long. V dropped 5 bases and J dropped 3; count of bases not matched to a gene: 7.

In this sample, this clonotype turned up many times. V gene TRBV12-3 or TRBV12-4 combines with J gene TRBJ2-1; TRBD2 matches at 7 bases. J lost 6 bases, V lost 3 bases, and 8 bases had no gene match. This CDR3 has 15 residues. The CDR3 bases are TGTGCCAGCAGTTTTTCGGCGGGGAGGGCCAATGAGCAGTTCTTC. Translating it yields CASSFSAGRANEQFF.

This clonotype was seen a few times. This chain links TRBV10-3 with TRBJ2-7; D is perhaps TRBD1 or TRBD2 (7 bases each). V lost 9 bases and J 2 bases, leaving 11 bases between the germline ends. This CDR3 comprises 12 residues. The germline CDR1 and CDR2 sequences are ENHRY and SYGVKD. CDR3: CAIQGTTYEQYF. The CDR3 DNA is TGTGCCATACAGGGGACTACCTACGAGCAGTACTTC.

This clonotype was recorded at least ten times. The chain recombines TRBV12-3 or TRBV12-4 with TRBJ1-1; D call uncertain. This CDR3 has 13 amino acids. Trimming took 3 bases from V and 1 from J, leaving 6 bases between them. DNA for the CDR3: TGTGCCAGCAGTTTTCAGAAGAACACTGAAGCTTTCTTT. This sequence encodes CASSFQKNTEAFF.

The chain uses TRBV19 and TRBJ2-1; 7 nucleotides match TRBD2. CDR3 size: 14 residues. Germline trimming cut 6 bases from V and 4 bases from J; bases unmatched to any gene: 6. Germline loops: CDR1 LNHDA, CDR2 SQIVND (reference sequence). CDR3 sequence (DNA): TGTGCCAGTAGAGGTAGCGGGCCTTACAATGAGCAGTTCTTC. Its translation is CASRGSGPYNEQFF.

The V and J genes are TRBV6-1 and TRBJ2-7, with 9 bases aligning to TRBD1. Germline assignment: CDR1 MNHNS and CDR2 SASEGT. The CDR3 spans 15 residues. Unmatched junction bases numbered 8, after V lost 5 bases and J lost 3 bases. The CDR3 is CASSPITGGSYEQYF. The CDR3 nucleotides read TGTGCCAGCAGTCCAATCACAGGGGGCAGCTACGAGCAGTACTTC.

This chain links TRBV29-1 with TRBJ1-3; TRBD1 matches at 10 bases. The CDR3 totals 15 residues. Germline V lookup: CDR1 SQVTM, CDR2 ANQGSEA. The V segment lost 4 bases and the J segment 2 bases; nucleotides outside the gene matches: 5. CDR3 residues: CSVGADRGAGNTIYF. CDR3 coding DNA: TGCAGCGTTGGGGCGGACAGGGGGGCTGGAAACACCATATATTTT.

This clonotype has a count of ten or more. The V and J genes are TRBV4-1 and TRBJ2-5; D call uncertain. This CDR3 spans 14 amino acids. The germline V and J ends were trimmed by 0 bases and 4 bases, with 9 bases remaining between them. CDR1 and CDR2 from the germline V gene are MGHRA and YSYEKL. In DNA, the CDR3 is TGCGCCAGCAGCCAAGATCTCCTTTTAGAGACCCAGTACTTC. Amino acid sequence: CASSQDLLLETQYF.

This clonotype was detected only a few times. V is TRBV7-9 and J is TRBJ2-3; D tentatively fits TRBD1 or TRBD2 (5 bases each). The CDR3 spans 15 residues. Trimming cost V 1 base and J 2 bases, with 10 bases left between them. CDR1 and CDR2 from the germline V gene are SEHNR and FQNEAQ (reference sequence). Here the CDR3 DNA reads TGTGCCAGCAGCTTAGAACGGGGCTACACAGATACGCAGTATTTT. Encoded protein: CASSLERGYTDTQYF.

A few counts support this clonotype. The chain combines TRBV7-8 with TRBJ2-6, with 7 bases lining up with TRBD2. After removal of 6 bases from V and 0 bases from J, the junction contained 8 bases not matched to a gene. The CDR3 has 17 amino acids. The V gene's germline CDR1 is SGHVS and CDR2 FQNEAQ. The CDR3 sequence is CASSRTQRGSGANVLTF. CDR3 DNA sequence: TGTGCCAGCAGTCGAACACAGCGGGGCTCTGGGGCCAACGTCCTGACTTTC. The variable domain in full, completed from reference TRBV7-8 and TRBJ2-6, reads GAGVSQSPRYKVAKRGQDVALRCDPISGHVSLFWYQQALGQGPEFLTYFQNEAQLDKSGLPSDRFFAERPEGSVSTLKIQRTQQEDSAVYLCASSRTQRGSGANVLTFGAGSRLTVL.

In its sample, this clonotype was seen a few times. The chain employs TRBV7-9 and TRBJ2-3; weak D call: TRBD2 (6 bases). CDR1 is SEHNR, CDR2 FQNEAQ, per germline (reference sequence). V was clipped by 2 bases and J by 2 bases, with 8 bases between them. CDR3 size: 14 residues. CDR3 amino acids: CASSLRTITDTQYF. CDR3 DNA sequence: TGTGCCAGCAGCTTACGGACTATCACAGATACGCAGTATTTT.

The rearrangement joins TRBV28 to TRBJ1-2; the D gene is possibly TRBD1 (6 bases). V was pared by 1 base and J by 8 bases, with 17 bases between. Per germline, CDR1 MDHEN and CDR2 SYDVKM. The CDR3 has 15 residues. CDR3 DNA sequence: TGTGCCAGCAGTTTATCTACCTCAGGGGCGGGGGGCTACACCTTC. Encoded protein: CASSLSTSGAGGYTF.

This clonotype was observed a handful of times. This sequence joins TRBV7-2 and TRBJ2-1; 7 bases line up with TRBD2. After removal of 3 bases from V and 8 bases from J, the junction contained 10 bases not matched to a gene. The CDR3 is 15 amino acids. CDR1 is SGHTA and CDR2 is FQGNSA in the germline V gene. For the CDR3, the DNA is TGTGCCAGCAGCTTGGGGGGGGTCACCAGCGATGAGCAGTTCTTC. Its protein product is CASSLGGVTSDEQFF.

The sample holds a few counts of this clonotype. This chain joins TRBV2 and TRBJ2-5; the match to TRBD2 covers 13 bases. CDR1 and CDR2 from the germline V gene are SNHLY and FYNNEI. The CDR3 is 20 residues long. V was pared by 0 bases and J by 2 bases, with 12 bases of the junction left unmatched. The CDR3 DNA reads as TGTGCCAGCAGTGAAGCGCTTCGGGGACTAGCGGGGAGAATACAAGAGACCCAGTACTTC. Its protein product is CASSEALRGLAGRIQETQYF.

This clonotype was seen only a few times. The rearrangement links TRBV6-2 or TRBV6-3 to TRBJ2-3, with TRBD1 as a possible D gene (6 bases). V was shortened by 3 bases and J by 6 bases, with 19 bases between the two germline ends. Looked up from germline, CDR1 is MNHEY and CDR2 is SVGEGT. The CDR3 covers 16 residues. CDR3 sequence: CASSYPQGSGEDTQYF. CDR3 nucleotides: TGTGCCAGCAGTTATCCACAGGGCTCTGGCGAGGATACGCAGTATTTT.

This clonotype was found many times. V usage is TRBV10-3 and J usage is TRBJ2-7; D is possibly TRBD2 (6 bases). This CDR3 region has 11 residues. V lost 10 bases to trimming and J lost 9 bases, with 16 bases between them. Per the germline V gene, CDR1 is ENHRY and CDR2 is SYGVKD. The CDR3 DNA reads as TGTGCCACGGGAGACGGTACGAGGCAGTACGTC. This sequence encodes CATGDGTRQYV.

Many counts were recorded for this clonotype. This chain connects TRBV20-1 to TRBJ2-3, with D perhaps TRBD2 (6 bases). V shed 3 bases and J shed 3 bases, with 16 bases lying between them. The V gene's germline CDR1 is DFQATT and CDR2 SNEGSKA (reference sequence). This CDR3 is built from 15 residues. The CDR3 spells CSASLGASVTDTQYF. CDR3 DNA: TGCAGTGCTAGCCTAGGGGCTAGCGTTACAGATACGCAGTATTTT.

This clonotype has more than one count but fewer than ten. The chain joins TRBV4-1 to TRBJ2-5; TRBD2 matches 12 bases. Trimming at V came to 4 bases and at J to 4 bases, leaving 7 bases not matched to a gene. Looked up from germline, CDR1 is MGHRA and CDR2 is YSYEKL. CDR3 size: 16 residues. The CDR3 loop reads CASSRPPGLAGETQYF. In nucleotides, the CDR3 is TGCGCCAGCAGCCGGCCCCCGGGACTAGCGGGAGAGACCCAGTACTTC.

This clonotype was recorded a few times. The chain combines TRBV5-1 with TRBJ1-2; 7 positions match TRBD1. J gave up 6 bases and V 0 bases, and 5 bases lay outside the gene matches. Germline V CDR1 and CDR2: SGHRS, YFSETQ. The CDR3 is 14 residues long. The CDR3 DNA is TGCGCCAGCAGCTTGGCGGAGACAGGGCATGGCTACACCTTC. Protein sequence: CASSLAETGHGYTF.

J is TRBJ2-7 and V is TRBV20-1; 15 bases align to TRBD2. This CDR3 comprises 15 residues. Per germline, CDR1 DFQATT and CDR2 SNEGSKA (reference sequence). The V segment lost 3 bases and the J segment 4 bases; nucleotides outside the gene matches: 4. The CDR3 reads CSASSGLAGGYEQYF. As DNA, the CDR3 is TGCAGTGCTAGCTCTGGACTAGCGGGAGGGTACGAGCAGTACTTC.

This chain joins TRBV12-3 or TRBV12-4 and TRBJ2-5; 7 bases map to TRBD1. Unmatched junction bases numbered 13, after V lost 8 bases and J lost 4 bases. This CDR3 has 15 amino acids. The CDR3 protein is CASVQGLQGTETQYF. Here the CDR3 DNA reads TGTGCCAGCGTTCAGGGCTTACAGGGGACAGAGACCCAGTACTTC.

This clonotype has a handful of counts. This chain uses TRBV25-1 with TRBJ1-5, with a tentative D call TRBD1 (5 bases). CDR1 is MGHDK, CDR2 SYGVNS, per germline. The CDR3 covers 15 residues. V lost 4 bases, J lost 0 bases, and 10 bases lay in between. CDR3 residues: CASSVKGDSNQPQHF. The CDR3 DNA is TGTGCCAGCAGTGTGAAAGGGGATAGCAATCAGCCCCAGCATTTT.

This clonotype was counted ten times or more. The chain employs TRBV3-1 and TRBJ2-5; D assignment may be TRBD1 or TRBD2 (5 bases each). Trimming left V 4 bases short and J 5 bases short, with 17 bases between. The CDR3 has 15 residues. The germline gives CDR1 LGHDT, CDR2 YNNKEL (reference sequence). The CDR3 sequence is CASSPQGTVSETQYF. The CDR3 DNA reads as TGTGCCAGCAGCCCCCAAGGGACCGTCTCGGAGACCCAGTACTTC.

This clonotype was seen many times. The chain links TRBV9 to TRBJ1-6; D not certain. Germline assignment: CDR1 SGDLS and CDR2 YYNGEE. There are 15 residues in the CDR3. V lost 0 bases and J 9 bases, leaving 13 bases between the germline ends. CDR3 residues: CASSVALYPASPLHF. The CDR3 bases are TGTGCCAGCAGCGTAGCTCTCTACCCGGCTTCACCCCTCCACTTT.

This clonotype turned up a few times. The chain is built from TRBV5-1 and TRBJ2-5; D is perhaps TRBD1 (6 bases). Trimming pared 4 bases from V and 1 base from J, leaving 17 bases between. The germline gives CDR1 SGHRS, CDR2 YFSETQ. CDR3 length: 16 residues. The CDR3: CASSVAQGAPQETQYF. The CDR3 DNA reads TGCGCCAGCAGCGTAGCACAGGGAGCCCCCCAAGAGACCCAGTACTTC.

In its sample, this clonotype was seen a few times. The genes are TRBV7-9 and TRBJ1-4, with unresolved D. This CDR3 is 14 amino acids long. Trimming took 0 bases from V and 8 from J, leaving 10 bases between them. Germline CDR1 SEHNR, CDR2 FQNEAQ (reference sequence). The chain's CDR3 is CASSLAADGEKLFF. In nucleotides, the CDR3 is TGTGCCAGCAGCTTAGCGGCCGATGGGGAAAAACTGTTTTTT.